The sequence of this TCR beta chain was determined in a study of T cells in Graves' hyperthyroidism and ophthalmopathy. The V end lost 3 bases, the J end lost 0 bases, and 8 bases lay between the germline ends. The CDR3 length is 13 residues. Germline V gene sequence: CDR1 DFQATT, CDR2 SNEGSKA (reference sequence). Amplified regions were TCR beta CDR3 sequences from RNA transcripts. A first-round RT-PCR of the TCR CDR3 used the HTBI primer set. TCRdb called the multiplex PCR reads again in MiXCR, with one record for every CDR3 protein. This sample yields hundreds of thousands of distinct CDR3 sequences, of which approximately 15% are seen a single time; approximately 20% belongs to the top ten. This clonotype was picked up a small number of times.

The specimen was blood. This chain connects TRBV20-1 to TRBJ2-5; D is ambiguous. The origin of this receptor is a woman under 30 with Graves' hyperthyroidism. Here the CDR3 reads CSASATYQETQYF. The CDR3 DNA follows: TGCAGTGCTAGTGCTACGTACCAAGAGACCCAGTACTTC.